This T cell receptor beta chain was recorded in a study of CD8 T cells in ankylosing spondylitis. General study points: Reportedly, matched ankylosing spondylitis synovial fluid was significantly enriched for disease-linked clones. One TCR beta motif, made up of fewer than 10 highly homologous variants, appeared characteristic of ankylosing spondylitis blood.

Quantitative 5'-RACE with molecular barcodes produced the TCR beta libraries. One entry per CDR3 protein results from TCRdb running MiXCR on the 5' RACE reads. There are fewer than 550,000 distinct CDR3 sequences in the sample; 5.3% occur only once, and roughly 3.3% lies in the top ten. The CDR3 spans 15 residues. The V end lost 3 bases, the J end lost 5 bases, and 14 bases lay between the germline ends. Looked up from germline, CDR1 is KGHDR and CDR2 is SFDVKD. As regards this clonotype: No antigen is known for it.

The source is a male donor with ankylosing spondylitis. The V gene is TRBV24-1, the J gene TRBJ2-3, with a tentative D call TRBD2 (6 bases). The material sequenced was blood, either unsorted or a sorted T cell fraction (not recorded which). Here the CDR3 DNA reads TGTGCCACCAGTGATCCTGGAGGGCCGGGAGATACGCAGTATTTT. Protein sequence: CATSDPGGPGDTQYF.